This is a list of T cell receptor beta chains from one sample in a study of blood T cells in healthy people across ages. TCRdb re-analysed the 5' RACE reads in MiXCR, keeping a single row per CDR3 protein. The sample has roughly 1.5 million distinct CDR3 sequences, 40% to 45% seen once. Specimen: blood. These receptors were collected from a young woman in good health. Each CDR3 is given with its conserved first and last residue. The D gene is left open where the match is weak. Clone size, where shown, is once, few, many, or a class for clones that have expanded.

CDR3 length: 16
J gene: TRBJ2-3
V gene: TRBV11-2
clone size: -
D gene: TRBD2
CDR3 DNA: TGTGCCAGCAGCCCCCGCGGAGCGGGGGCCACAGATACGCAGTATTTT
CDR3 protein: CASSPRGAGATDTQYF

CDR3 length: 15
J gene: TRBJ2-7
V gene: TRBV28
clone size: -
D gene: TRBD2
CDR3 DNA: TGTGCCAGCAGTCACCGGGACTACCTTAACAATGAGCAGTACTTC
CDR3 protein: CASSHRDYLNNEQYF

CDR3 length: 8
J gene: TRBJ1-1
V gene: TRBV6-2/TRBV6-3
clone size: few
D gene: -
CDR3 DNA: TGTGCGAACGAAAGGGCTTTCTTT
CDR3 protein: CANERAFF

CDR3 length: 16
J gene: TRBJ2-7
V gene: TRBV4-2
clone size: few
D gene: TRBD2
CDR3 DNA: TGTGCCAGCAGCCAAGATCCGAGCGGGAGGGTATACGAGCAGTACTTC
CDR3 protein: CASSQDPSGRVYEQYF

CDR3 length: 15
J gene: TRBJ2-5
V gene: TRBV27
clone size: few
D gene: -
CDR3 DNA: TGTGCCAGCAGTTTATTGGCGGGACCCCAAGAGACCCAGTACTTC
CDR3 protein: CASSLLAGPQETQYF

CDR3 length: 13
J gene: TRBJ2-1
V gene: TRBV11-2
clone size: -
D gene: -
CDR3 DNA: TGTGCCAGCAGCCACGGTCGATACAATGAGCAGTTCTTC
CDR3 protein: CASSHGRYNEQFF

CDR3 length: 15
J gene: TRBJ1-4
V gene: TRBV12-3/TRBV12-4
clone size: -
D gene: TRBD1
CDR3 DNA: TGTGCCAGCCGAAGAACAGGGGGAGAAAATGAAAAACTGTTTTTT
CDR3 protein: CASRRTGGENEKLFF

CDR3 length: 14
J gene: TRBJ1-5
V gene: TRBV4-2
clone size: -
D gene: -
CDR3 DNA: TGTGCCAGCAGCCAAGATATTTCTAAGCAGCCCCAGCATTTT
CDR3 protein: CASSQDISKQPQHF

CDR3 length: 13
J gene: TRBJ1-1
V gene: TRBV7-2
clone size: once
D gene: -
CDR3 DNA: TGTGCCAGCAGCCAACTCTTAAGCACTGAAGCTTTCTTT
CDR3 protein: CASSQLLSTEAFF

CDR3 length: 19
J gene: TRBJ1-1
V gene: TRBV6-2/TRBV6-3
clone size: -
D gene: TRBD1
CDR3 DNA: TGTGCCAGCAGTTACTCGTCCATTGGGGATAGGACAGGGAGACGAGAAGCTTTCTTT
CDR3 protein: CASSYSSIGDRTGRREAFF

CDR3 length: 14
J gene: TRBJ2-4
V gene: TRBV2
clone size: few
D gene: TRBD1
CDR3 DNA: TGTGCCAGCAGGTTGACAGGGTTCCAAAACATTCAGTACTTC
CDR3 protein: CASRLTGFQNIQYF

CDR3 length: 17
J gene: TRBJ2-3
V gene: TRBV4-1
clone size: -
D gene: TRBD2
CDR3 DNA: TGCGCCAGCAGCCAACTCGGACTAGCGGGAGGCACAGATACGCAGTATTTT
CDR3 protein: CASSQLGLAGGTDTQYF

CDR3 length: 14
J gene: TRBJ1-4
V gene: TRBV9
clone size: few
D gene: -
CDR3 DNA: TGTGCCAGCAGCGGTGGGCAGAGTTATGAAAAACTGTTTTTT
CDR3 protein: CASSGGQSYEKLFF

CDR3 length: 18
J gene: TRBJ1-4
V gene: TRBV5-1
clone size: few
D gene: -
CDR3 DNA: TGCGCCAGCAGCCCCAGACCCGGGGACTTGGAAACTAATGAAAAACTGTTTTTT
CDR3 protein: CASSPRPGDLETNEKLFF

CDR3 length: 13
J gene: TRBJ1-5
V gene: TRBV7-6
clone size: few
D gene: -
CDR3 DNA: TGTGCCAGCAGTTCCAGCCGCAATCAGCCCCAGCATTTT
CDR3 protein: CASSSSRNQPQHF

CDR3 length: 13
J gene: TRBJ1-2
V gene: TRBV7-9
clone size: few
D gene: -
CDR3 DNA: TGTGCCAGCAGCGTACGGAGATCAGGCGGCTACACCTTC
CDR3 protein: CASSVRRSGGYTF

CDR3 length: 13
J gene: TRBJ2-1
V gene: TRBV7-9
clone size: few
D gene: -
CDR3 DNA: TGTGCCAGCAGGAATTCAGGGTACAATGAGCAGTTCTTC
CDR3 protein: CASRNSGYNEQFF

CDR3 length: 12
J gene: TRBJ2-1
V gene: TRBV20-1
clone size: -
D gene: TRBD2
CDR3 DNA: TGCAGCCCGAGGACTAGCGGCAATGAGCAGTTCTTC
CDR3 protein: CSPRTSGNEQFF

CDR3 length: 14
J gene: TRBJ1-5
V gene: TRBV28
clone size: -
D gene: -
CDR3 DNA: TGTGCCAGCATTTTAAGGGGTGGGGACCAGCCCCTGCATTTT
CDR3 protein: CASILRGGDQPLHF

CDR3 length: 12
J gene: TRBJ1-2
V gene: TRBV20-1
clone size: -
D gene: TRBD1
CDR3 DNA: TGCAGTGCTAGGGCGGGACAGGGAGGCTACACCTTC
CDR3 protein: CSARAGQGGYTF

CDR3 length: 15
J gene: TRBJ1-2
V gene: TRBV7-9
clone size: -
D gene: TRBD1
CDR3 DNA: TGTGCCAGCAGCTTTATGCTTGGGACAGACTATGGCTACACCTTC
CDR3 protein: CASSFMLGTDYGYTF

CDR3 length: 15
J gene: TRBJ2-2
V gene: TRBV6-2/TRBV6-3
clone size: -
D gene: -
CDR3 DNA: TGTGCCAGCAGTTACCGACTAGTGAGAACCGGGGAGCTGTTTTTT
CDR3 protein: CASSYRLVRTGELFF

CDR3 length: 17
J gene: TRBJ1-2
V gene: TRBV12-3/TRBV12-4
clone size: -
D gene: TRBD1
CDR3 DNA: TGTGCCAGCAGCCCTTCCCTTGGACAGGGCGTTAACTATGGCTACACCTTC
CDR3 protein: CASSPSLGQGVNYGYTF

CDR3 length: 14
J gene: TRBJ2-7
V gene: TRBV20-1
clone size: -
D gene: TRBD2
CDR3 DNA: TGCAGTACTAGATTTTCGGGACTACAGTACGAGCAGTACTTC
CDR3 protein: CSTRFSGLQYEQYF

CDR3 length: 18
J gene: TRBJ1-2
V gene: TRBV4-2
clone size: -
D gene: -
CDR3 DNA: TGTGCCAGCAGCCAAGATAACAGGCCCCTTGCCTTTAACTATGGCCACACCTTC
CDR3 protein: CASSQDNRPLAFNYGHTF

CDR3 length: 15
J gene: TRBJ2-3
V gene: TRBV20-1
clone size: -
D gene: TRBD2
CDR3 DNA: TGCAGTGCTCCAATGGGGGGGGTGATCACAGATACGCAGTATTTT
CDR3 protein: CSAPMGGVITDTQYF

CDR3 length: 13
J gene: TRBJ1-1
V gene: TRBV7-9
clone size: -
D gene: -
CDR3 DNA: TGTGCCAGCAGCTTAGGTGAGGGTGGCACCAGTTTCTTT
CDR3 protein: CASSLGEGGTSFF

CDR3 length: 16
J gene: TRBJ2-1
V gene: TRBV9
clone size: -
D gene: TRBD2
CDR3 DNA: TGTGCCAGCAGCGACGCCGGGACTAGAATAAACAATGGGCAGTTCTTC
CDR3 protein: CASSDAGTRINNGQFF

CDR3 length: 17
J gene: TRBJ1-3
V gene: TRBV7-8
clone size: -
D gene: -
CDR3 DNA: TGTGCCAGCAGCTTAAATCCCAGGACAGATCAGGGAAACACCATATATTTT
CDR3 protein: CASSLNPRTDQGNTIYF

CDR3 length: 13
J gene: TRBJ2-5
V gene: TRBV29-1
clone size: -
D gene: TRBD1
CDR3 DNA: TGCAGCGTACGACAGGGGAACTACAATGAGCAGTACTTC
CDR3 protein: CSVRQGNYNEQYF

CDR3 length: 13
J gene: TRBJ2-7
V gene: TRBV4-1
clone size: -
D gene: -
CDR3 DNA: TGCGCCAGCAGCCCAACTAGTCACAATGAGCAGTACTTC
CDR3 protein: CASSPTSHNEQYF

CDR3 length: 14
J gene: TRBJ1-6
V gene: TRBV6-5
clone size: few
D gene: -
CDR3 DNA: TGTGCCAGCAGTTACTTCAGGGAGAATTCACCCCTCCACTTT
CDR3 protein: CASSYFRENSPLHF

CDR3 length: 14
J gene: TRBJ2-3
V gene: TRBV12-3/TRBV12-4
clone size: -
D gene: -
CDR3 DNA: TGTGCCAGCAGCTGGGACTCCCACGCAGATACGCAGTATTTT
CDR3 protein: CASSWDSHADTQYF

CDR3 length: 15
J gene: TRBJ2-3
V gene: TRBV28
clone size: -
D gene: -
CDR3 DNA: TGTGCCAGCAGTTTCAGGGGTTTGGGGGCAGATACGCAGTATTTT
CDR3 protein: CASSFRGLGADTQYF

CDR3 length: 12
J gene: TRBJ2-1
V gene: TRBV27
clone size: -
D gene: -
CDR3 DNA: TGTGCCAGCAGGTCAGGTATCTACGAGCCGTTCTTC
CDR3 protein: CASRSGIYEPFF

CDR3 length: 18
J gene: TRBJ2-2
V gene: TRBV12-3/TRBV12-4
clone size: -
D gene: TRBD2
CDR3 DNA: TGTGCCAGCAGTCCAACCTCCCTAGCGGAGGGGTGGACCGGGGAGCTGTTTTTT
CDR3 protein: CASSPTSLAEGWTGELFF

CDR3 length: 16
J gene: TRBJ2-3
V gene: TRBV7-3
clone size: -
D gene: -
CDR3 DNA: TGTGCCAGCAGTCCTCTTGGACCGTCTAGCACAGATACGCAGTATTTT
CDR3 protein: CASSPLGPSSTDTQYF

CDR3 length: 17
J gene: TRBJ2-3
V gene: TRBV20-1
clone size: -
D gene: TRBD1
CDR3 DNA: TGCAGTGCTAGATCTATTAGTGGCAGGGGGCTCACAGATACGCAGTATTTT
CDR3 protein: CSARSISGRGLTDTQYF

CDR3 length: 15
J gene: TRBJ2-1
V gene: TRBV6-5
clone size: -
D gene: TRBD2
CDR3 DNA: TGTGCCAGCAGGCTCTCGGGACTAGCGGACAATGAGCAGTTCTTC
CDR3 protein: CASRLSGLADNEQFF

CDR3 length: 16
J gene: TRBJ1-3
V gene: TRBV4-1
clone size: -
D gene: -
CDR3 DNA: TGCGCCAGCAGCCATCCTTCAAAATCATCTGGAAACACCATATATTTT
CDR3 protein: CASSHPSKSSGNTIYF

CDR3 length: 16
J gene: TRBJ2-1
V gene: TRBV7-2
clone size: -
D gene: -
CDR3 DNA: TGTGCCAGCAGCAAGAACAGGGACGTCGGGTCCAATGAGCAGTTCTTC
CDR3 protein: CASSKNRDVGSNEQFF